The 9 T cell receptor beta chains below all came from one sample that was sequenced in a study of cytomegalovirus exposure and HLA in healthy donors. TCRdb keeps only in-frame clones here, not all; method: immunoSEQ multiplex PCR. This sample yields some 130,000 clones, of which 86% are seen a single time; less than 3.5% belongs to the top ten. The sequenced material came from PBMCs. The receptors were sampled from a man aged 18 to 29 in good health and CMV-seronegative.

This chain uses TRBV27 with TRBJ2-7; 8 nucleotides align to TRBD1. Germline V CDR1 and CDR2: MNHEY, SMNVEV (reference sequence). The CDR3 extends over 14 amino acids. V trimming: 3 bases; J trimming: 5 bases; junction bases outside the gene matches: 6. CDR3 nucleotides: TGTGCCAGCAGTTTCCACAGGGGGGCACACGAGCAGTACTTC. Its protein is CASSFHRGAHEQYF.

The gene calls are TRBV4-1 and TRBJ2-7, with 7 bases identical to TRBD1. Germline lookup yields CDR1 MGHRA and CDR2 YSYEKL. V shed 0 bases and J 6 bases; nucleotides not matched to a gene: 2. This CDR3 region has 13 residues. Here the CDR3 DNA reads TGCGCCAGCAGCCAAGATAGGGGGCTCGAGCAGTACTTC. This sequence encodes CASSQDRGLEQYF.

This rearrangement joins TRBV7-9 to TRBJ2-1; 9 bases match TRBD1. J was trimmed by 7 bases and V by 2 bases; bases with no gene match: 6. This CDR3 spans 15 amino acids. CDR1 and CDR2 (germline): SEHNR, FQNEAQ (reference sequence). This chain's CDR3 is CASSLNRGRLNEQFF. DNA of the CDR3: TGTGCCAGCAGCTTAAACAGGGGGCGTTTGAATGAGCAGTTCTTC.

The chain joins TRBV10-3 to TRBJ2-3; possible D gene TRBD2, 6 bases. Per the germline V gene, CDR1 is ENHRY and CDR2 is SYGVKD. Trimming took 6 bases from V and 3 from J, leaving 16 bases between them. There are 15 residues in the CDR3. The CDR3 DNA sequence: TGTGCCATCAGGTCTGCTGTGGGGGGAACAGATACGCAGTATTTT. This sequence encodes CAIRSAVGGTDTQYF.

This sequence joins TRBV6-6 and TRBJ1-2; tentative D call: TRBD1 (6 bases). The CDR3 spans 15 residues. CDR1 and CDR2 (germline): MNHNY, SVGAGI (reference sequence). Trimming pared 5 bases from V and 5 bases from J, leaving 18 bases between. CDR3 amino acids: CASSPPGQRMYGYTF. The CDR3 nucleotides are TGTGCCAGCAGTCCGCCCGGACAGCGGATGTATGGCTACACCTTC.

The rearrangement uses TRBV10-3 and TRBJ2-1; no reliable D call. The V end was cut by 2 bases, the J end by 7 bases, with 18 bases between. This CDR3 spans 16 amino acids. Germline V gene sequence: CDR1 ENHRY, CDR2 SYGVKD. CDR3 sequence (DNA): TGTGCCATCAGTGAGCCTAGTCAGTCCTCGATTAATGAGCAGTTCTTC. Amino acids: CAISEPSQSSINEQFF.

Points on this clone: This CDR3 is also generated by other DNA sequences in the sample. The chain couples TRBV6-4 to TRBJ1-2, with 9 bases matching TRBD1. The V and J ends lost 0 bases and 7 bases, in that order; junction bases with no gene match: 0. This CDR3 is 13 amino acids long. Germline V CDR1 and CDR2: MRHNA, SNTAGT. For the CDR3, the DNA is TGTGCCAGCAGTGACTCGACAGGGGGTGGCTACACCTTC. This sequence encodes CASSDSTGGGYTF.

The CDR3 DNA reads TGTGCCTGGTCTACGAGAGCTCGCGGACCCCAGGGGCTTTACAATGAGCAGTTCTTC. Its translation is CAWSTRARGPQGLYNEQFF. This chain joins TRBV30 and TRBJ2-1; TRBD1 is a possible D gene (6 bases). The CDR3 totals 19 residues. Trimming took off 5 bases at V and 4 bases at J, with 30 bases between the two ends. Per germline, CDR1 GTSNPN and CDR2 SVGIG (reference sequence).

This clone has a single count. CDR3 DNA: TGTGCCAGCAGTTTGGACAGGATATCCTACGAGCAGTACTTC. Its translation: CASSLDRISYEQYF. V usage is TRBV6-5 and J usage is TRBJ2-7, with 7 positions matching TRBD1. This CDR3 is built from 14 residues. The J segment lost 1 base and the V segment lost 4 bases, leaving 4 bases of the junction unmatched. Per germline, CDR1 MNHEY and CDR2 SVGAGI.